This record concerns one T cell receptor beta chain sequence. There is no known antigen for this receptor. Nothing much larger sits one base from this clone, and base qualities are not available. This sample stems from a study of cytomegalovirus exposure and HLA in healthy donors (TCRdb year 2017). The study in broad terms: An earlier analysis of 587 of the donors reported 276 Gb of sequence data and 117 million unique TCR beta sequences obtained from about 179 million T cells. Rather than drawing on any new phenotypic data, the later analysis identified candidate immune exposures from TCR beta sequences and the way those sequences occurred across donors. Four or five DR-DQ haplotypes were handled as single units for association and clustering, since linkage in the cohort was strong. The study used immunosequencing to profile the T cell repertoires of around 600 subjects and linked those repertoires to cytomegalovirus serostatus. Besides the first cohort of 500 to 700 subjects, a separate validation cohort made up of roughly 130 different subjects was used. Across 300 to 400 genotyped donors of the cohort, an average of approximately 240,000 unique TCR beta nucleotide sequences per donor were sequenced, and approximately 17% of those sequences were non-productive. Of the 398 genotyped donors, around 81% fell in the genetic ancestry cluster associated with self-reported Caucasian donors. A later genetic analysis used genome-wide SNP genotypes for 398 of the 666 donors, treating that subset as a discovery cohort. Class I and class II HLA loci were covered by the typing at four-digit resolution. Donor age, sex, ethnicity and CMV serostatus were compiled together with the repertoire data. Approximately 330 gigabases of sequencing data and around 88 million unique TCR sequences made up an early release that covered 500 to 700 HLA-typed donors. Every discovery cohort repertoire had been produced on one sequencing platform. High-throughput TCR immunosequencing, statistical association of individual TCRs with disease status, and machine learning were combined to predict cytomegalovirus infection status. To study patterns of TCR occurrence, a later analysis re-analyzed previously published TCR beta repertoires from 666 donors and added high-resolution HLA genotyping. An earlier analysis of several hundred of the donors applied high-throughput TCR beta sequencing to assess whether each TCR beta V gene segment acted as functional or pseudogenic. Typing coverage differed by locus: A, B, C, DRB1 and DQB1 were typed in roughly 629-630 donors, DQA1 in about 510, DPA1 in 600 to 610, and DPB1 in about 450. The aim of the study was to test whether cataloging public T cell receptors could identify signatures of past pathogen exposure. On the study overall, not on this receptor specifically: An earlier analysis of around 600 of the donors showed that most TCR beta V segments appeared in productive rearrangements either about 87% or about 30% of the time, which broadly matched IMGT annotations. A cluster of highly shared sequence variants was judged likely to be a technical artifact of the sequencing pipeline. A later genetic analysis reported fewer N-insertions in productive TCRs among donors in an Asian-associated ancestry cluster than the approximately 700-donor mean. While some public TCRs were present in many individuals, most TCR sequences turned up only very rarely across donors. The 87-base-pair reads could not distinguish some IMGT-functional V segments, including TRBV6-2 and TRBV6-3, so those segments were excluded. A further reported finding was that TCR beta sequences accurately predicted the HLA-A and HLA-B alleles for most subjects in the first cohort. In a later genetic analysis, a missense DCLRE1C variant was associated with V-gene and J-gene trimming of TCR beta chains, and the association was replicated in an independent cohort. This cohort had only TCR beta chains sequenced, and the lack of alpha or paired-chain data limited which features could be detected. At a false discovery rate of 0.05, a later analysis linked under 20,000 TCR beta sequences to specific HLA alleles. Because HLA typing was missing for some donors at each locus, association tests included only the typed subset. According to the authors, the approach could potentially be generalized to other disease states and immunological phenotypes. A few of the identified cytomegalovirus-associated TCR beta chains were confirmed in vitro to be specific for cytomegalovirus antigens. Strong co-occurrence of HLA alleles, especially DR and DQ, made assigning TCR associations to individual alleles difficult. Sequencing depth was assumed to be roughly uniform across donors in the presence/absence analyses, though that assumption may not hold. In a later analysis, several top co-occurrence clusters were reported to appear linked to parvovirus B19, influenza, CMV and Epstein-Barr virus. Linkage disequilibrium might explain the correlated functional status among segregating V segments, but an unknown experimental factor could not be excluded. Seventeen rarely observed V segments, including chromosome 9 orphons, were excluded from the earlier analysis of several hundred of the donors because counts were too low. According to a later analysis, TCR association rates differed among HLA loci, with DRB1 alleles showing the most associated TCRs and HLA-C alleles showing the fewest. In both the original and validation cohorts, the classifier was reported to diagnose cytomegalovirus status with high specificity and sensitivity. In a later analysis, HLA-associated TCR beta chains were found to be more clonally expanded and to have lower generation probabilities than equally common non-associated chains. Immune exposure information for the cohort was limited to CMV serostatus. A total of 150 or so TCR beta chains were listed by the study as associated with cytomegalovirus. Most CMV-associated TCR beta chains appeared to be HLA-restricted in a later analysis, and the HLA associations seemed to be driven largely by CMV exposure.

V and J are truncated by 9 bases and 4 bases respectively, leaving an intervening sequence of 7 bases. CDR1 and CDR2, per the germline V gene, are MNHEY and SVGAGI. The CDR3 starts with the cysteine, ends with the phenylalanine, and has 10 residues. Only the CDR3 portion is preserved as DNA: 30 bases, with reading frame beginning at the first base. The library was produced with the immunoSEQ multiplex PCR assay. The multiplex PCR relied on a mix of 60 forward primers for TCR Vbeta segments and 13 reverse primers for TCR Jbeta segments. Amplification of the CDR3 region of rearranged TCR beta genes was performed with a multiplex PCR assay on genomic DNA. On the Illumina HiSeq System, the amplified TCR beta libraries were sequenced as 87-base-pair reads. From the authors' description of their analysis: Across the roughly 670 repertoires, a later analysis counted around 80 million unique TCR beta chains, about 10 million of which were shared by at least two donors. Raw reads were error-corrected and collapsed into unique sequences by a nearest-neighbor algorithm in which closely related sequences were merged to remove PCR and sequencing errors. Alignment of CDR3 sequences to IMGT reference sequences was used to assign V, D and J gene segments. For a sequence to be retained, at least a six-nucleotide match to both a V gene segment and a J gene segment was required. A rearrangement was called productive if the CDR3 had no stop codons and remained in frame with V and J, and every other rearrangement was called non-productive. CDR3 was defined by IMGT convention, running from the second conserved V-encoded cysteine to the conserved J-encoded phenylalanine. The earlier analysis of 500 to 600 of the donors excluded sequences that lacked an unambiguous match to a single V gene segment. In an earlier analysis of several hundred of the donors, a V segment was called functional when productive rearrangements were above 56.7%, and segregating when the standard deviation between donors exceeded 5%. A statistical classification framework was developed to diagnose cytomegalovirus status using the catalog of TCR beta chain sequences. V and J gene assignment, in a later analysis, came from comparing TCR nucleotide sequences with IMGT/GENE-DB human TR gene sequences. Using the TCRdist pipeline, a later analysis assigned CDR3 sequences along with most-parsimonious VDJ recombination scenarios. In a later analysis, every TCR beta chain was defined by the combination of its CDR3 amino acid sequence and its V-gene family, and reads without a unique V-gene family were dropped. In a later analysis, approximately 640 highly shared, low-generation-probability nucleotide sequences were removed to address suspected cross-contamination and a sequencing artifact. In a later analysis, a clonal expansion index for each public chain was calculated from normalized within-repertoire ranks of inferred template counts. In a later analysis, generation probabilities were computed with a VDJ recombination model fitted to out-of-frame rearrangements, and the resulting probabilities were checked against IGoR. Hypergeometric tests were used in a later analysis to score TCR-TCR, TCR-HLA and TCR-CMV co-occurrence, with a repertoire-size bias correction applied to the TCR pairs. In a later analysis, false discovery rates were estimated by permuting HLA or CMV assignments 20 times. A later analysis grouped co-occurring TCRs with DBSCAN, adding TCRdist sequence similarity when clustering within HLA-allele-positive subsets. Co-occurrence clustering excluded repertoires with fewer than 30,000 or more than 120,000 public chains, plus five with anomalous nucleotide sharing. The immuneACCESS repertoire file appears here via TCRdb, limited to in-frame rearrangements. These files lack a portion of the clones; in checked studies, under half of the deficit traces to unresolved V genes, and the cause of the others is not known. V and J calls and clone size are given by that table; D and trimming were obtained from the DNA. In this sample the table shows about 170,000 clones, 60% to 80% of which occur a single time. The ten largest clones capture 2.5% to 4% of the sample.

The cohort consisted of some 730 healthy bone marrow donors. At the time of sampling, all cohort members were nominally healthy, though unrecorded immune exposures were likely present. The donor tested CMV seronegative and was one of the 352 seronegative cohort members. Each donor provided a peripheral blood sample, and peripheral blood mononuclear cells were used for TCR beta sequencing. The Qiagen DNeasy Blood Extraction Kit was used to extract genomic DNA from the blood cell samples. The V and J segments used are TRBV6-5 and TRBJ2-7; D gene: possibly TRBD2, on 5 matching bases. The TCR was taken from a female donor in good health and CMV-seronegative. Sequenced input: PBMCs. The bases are TGTGCCAGTCGGGATTACGAGCAGTACTTC. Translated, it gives CASRDYEQYF.